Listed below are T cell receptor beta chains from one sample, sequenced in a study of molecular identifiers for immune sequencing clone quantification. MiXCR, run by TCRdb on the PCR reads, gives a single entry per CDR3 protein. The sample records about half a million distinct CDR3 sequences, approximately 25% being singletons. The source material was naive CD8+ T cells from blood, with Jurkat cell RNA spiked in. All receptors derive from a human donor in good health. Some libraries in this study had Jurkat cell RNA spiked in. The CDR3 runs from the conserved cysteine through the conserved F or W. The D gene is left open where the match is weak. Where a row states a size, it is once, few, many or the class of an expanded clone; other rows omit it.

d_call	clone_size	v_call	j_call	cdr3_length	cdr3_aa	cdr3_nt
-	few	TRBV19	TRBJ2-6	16	CASTPTAWAGANVLTF	TGTGCCAGTACCCCCACGGCCTGGGCTGGGGCCAACGTCCTGACTTTC
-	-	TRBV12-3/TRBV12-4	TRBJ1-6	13	CASSLARVVALHF	TGTGCCAGCAGTTTAGCGAGGGTTGTAGCCCTCCACTTT
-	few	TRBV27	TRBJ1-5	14	CASTPAGSNQPQHF	TGTGCCAGCACCCCCGCCGGTAGCAATCAGCCCCAGCATTTT
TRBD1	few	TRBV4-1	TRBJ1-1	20	CASSQDAPGGTAAMNTEAFF	TGCGCCAGCAGCCAAGATGCGCCGGGCGGGACAGCCGCAATGAACACTGAAGCTTTCTTT
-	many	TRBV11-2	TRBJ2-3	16	CASSLLFTGSTDTQYF	TGTGCCAGCAGCTTACTGTTTACAGGGAGCACAGATACGCAGTATTTT
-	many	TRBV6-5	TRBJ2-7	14	CASSYGGTTYEQYF	TGTGCCAGCAGTTACGGTGGGACCACCTACGAGCAGTACTTC
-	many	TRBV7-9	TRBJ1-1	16	CASSPRSGSLNTEAFF	TGTGCCAGCAGCCCAAGATCAGGGAGTTTGAACACTGAAGCTTTCTTT
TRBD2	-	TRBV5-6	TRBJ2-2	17	CASSFLAGVPNTGELFF	TGTGCCAGCAGCTTTTTAGCGGGGGTTCCAAACACCGGGGAGCTGTTTTTT
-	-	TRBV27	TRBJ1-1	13	CASSLGVFTEAFF	TGTGCCAGCAGTTTGGGGGTTTTCACTGAAGCTTTCTTT
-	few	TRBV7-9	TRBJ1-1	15	CASSLVGSLNTEAFF	TGTGCCAGCAGCTTAGTTGGCAGCCTCAACACTGAAGCTTTCTTT
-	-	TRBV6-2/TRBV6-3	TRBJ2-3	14	CASSPRGTTDTQYF	TGTGCCAGCAGTCCTCGGGGCACAACAGATACGCAGTATTTT
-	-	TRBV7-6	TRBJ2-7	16	CASSQLGVSDEVAQYF	TGTGCCAGCAGCCAGTTAGGGGTGTCTGACGAAGTTGCGCAGTACTTC
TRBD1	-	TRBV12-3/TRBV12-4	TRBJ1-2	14	CASSPTGGSYGYTF	TGTGCCAGCAGCCCTACAGGGGGTAGCTATGGCTACACCTTC
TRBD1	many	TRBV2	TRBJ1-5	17	CASSDPRPGTGNQPQHF	TGTGCCAGCAGTGACCCCCGGCCGGGGACAGGCAATCAGCCCCAGCATTTT
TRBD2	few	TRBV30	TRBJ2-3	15	CAWEGLAGLTDTQYF	TGTGCCTGGGAAGGACTAGCGGGACTGACAGATACGCAGTATTTT
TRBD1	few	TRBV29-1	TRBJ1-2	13	CSVDRQGNYGYTF	TGCAGCGTTGATAGACAGGGCAACTATGGCTACACCTTC
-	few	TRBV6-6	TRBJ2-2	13	CASTIGGTGELFF	TGTGCCAGCACGATCGGGGGCACCGGGGAGCTGTTTTTT
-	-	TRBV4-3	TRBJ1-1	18	CASSQDVIARGMNTEAFF	TGCGCCAGCAGCCAAGATGTAATAGCCCGAGGGATGAACACTGAAGCTTTCTTT
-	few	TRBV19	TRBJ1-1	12	CASSEGVGEAFF	TGTGCCAGTAGCGAAGGTGTGGGTGAAGCTTTCTTT
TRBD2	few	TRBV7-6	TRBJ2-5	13	CASSSHGGETQYF	TGTGCCAGCAGCTCCCACGGGGGGGAGACCCAGTACTTC
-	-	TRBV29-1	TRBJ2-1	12	CSVESAVNEQFF	TGCAGCGTTGAATCCGCTGTCAATGAGCAGTTCTTC
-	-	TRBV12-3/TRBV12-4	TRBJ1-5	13	CASSFGFGQPQHF	TGTGCCAGCAGTTTTGGGTTTGGCCAGCCCCAGCATTTT
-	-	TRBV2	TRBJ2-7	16	CASSPQTLSFSYEQYF	TGTGCCAGCAGCCCTCAAACATTGAGCTTCTCCTACGAGCAGTACTTC
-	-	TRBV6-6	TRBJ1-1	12	CASLWSVTEAFF	TGTGCCAGCCTATGGTCGGTGACTGAAGCTTTCTTT
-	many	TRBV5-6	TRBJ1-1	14	CASSWYSDWGEAFF	TGTGCCAGCAGCTGGTATTCCGATTGGGGTGAAGCTTTCTTT
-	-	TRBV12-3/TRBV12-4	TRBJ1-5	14	CASQWGSANQPQHF	TGTGCCAGCCAGTGGGGAAGCGCCAATCAGCCCCAGCATTTT
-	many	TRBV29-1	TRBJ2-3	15	CSVEDPSILIDTQYF	TGCAGCGTTGAAGATCCCTCGATCCTGATTGATACGCAGTATTTT
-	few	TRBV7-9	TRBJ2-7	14	CASSFRDTLYEQYF	TGTGCCAGCAGCTTCCGGGACACCCTCTACGAGCAGTACTTC
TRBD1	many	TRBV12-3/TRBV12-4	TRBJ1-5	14	CASSYTGGGQPQHF	TGTGCCAGCAGCTACACAGGGGGCGGTCAGCCCCAGCATTTT
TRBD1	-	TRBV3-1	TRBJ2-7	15	CASSLGQVLVYEQYF	TGTGCCAGCAGCCTCGGACAGGTCCTTGTCTACGAGCAGTACTTC
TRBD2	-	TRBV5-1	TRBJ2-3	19	CASSLSGGAPSISTDTQYF	TGCGCCAGCAGCCTCAGCGGGGGGGCACCCTCTATCAGCACAGATACGCAGTATTTT
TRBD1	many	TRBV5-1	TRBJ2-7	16	CASSFAGQGSYYEQYF	TGCGCCAGCAGCTTTGCGGGACAGGGGTCCTACTACGAGCAGTACTTC
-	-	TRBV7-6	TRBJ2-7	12	CASSLVDDEQYF	TGTGCCAGCAGCTTAGTGGACGACGAGCAGTACTTC
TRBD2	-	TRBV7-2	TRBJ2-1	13	CASSPLGLNEQFF	TGTGCCAGCAGCCCCCTGGGACTAAATGAGCAGTTCTTC
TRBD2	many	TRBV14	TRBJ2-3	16	CASSNLAGLSTDTQYF	TGTGCCAGCAGCAACCTAGCGGGTCTGAGCACAGATACGCAGTATTTT
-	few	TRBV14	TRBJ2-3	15	CASSPGTSYTDTQYF	TGTGCCAGCAGCCCCGGGACTTCCTACACAGATACGCAGTATTTT
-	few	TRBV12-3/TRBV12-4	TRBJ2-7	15	CASRNSGTWGYEQYF	TGTGCCAGCAGAAACTCCGGGACATGGGGTTACGAGCAGTACTTC
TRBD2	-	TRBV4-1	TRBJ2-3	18	CASSQEVAGGTSTDTQYF	TGCGCCAGCAGCCAAGAAGTGGCGGGAGGGACTAGCACAGATACGCAGTATTTT
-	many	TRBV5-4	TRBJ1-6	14	CASSGWGGNSPLHF	TGTGCCAGCAGCGGGTGGGGGGGTAATTCACCCCTCCACTTT
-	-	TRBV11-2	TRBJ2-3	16	CASSPLGWGLADTQYF	TGTGCCAGCAGCCCCCTCGGGTGGGGTTTGGCAGATACGCAGTATTTT
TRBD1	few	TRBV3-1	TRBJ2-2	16	CASRNPGQGGTGGLFF	TGTGCCAGCAGGAACCCCGGACAGGGAGGCACCGGGGGGCTGTTTTTT
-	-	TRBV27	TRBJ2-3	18	CASSFSSSRQASTDTQYF	TGTGCCAGCAGTTTCTCCAGTTCTAGACAGGCTAGCACAGATACGCAGTATTTT
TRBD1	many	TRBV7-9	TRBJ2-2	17	CASSTDRTGSSTGELFF	TGTGCCAGCAGCACGGACCGGACAGGAAGCTCCACCGGGGAGCTGTTTTTT
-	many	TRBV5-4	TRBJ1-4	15	CASSRKGLVDEKLFF	TGTGCCAGCAGCCGAAAGGGACTGGTGGATGAAAAACTGTTTTTT
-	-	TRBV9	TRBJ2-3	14	CASGSSAITDTQYF	TGTGCCAGCGGGTCTTCGGCGATCACAGATACGCAGTATTTT
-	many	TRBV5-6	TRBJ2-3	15	CASSIWTGTTDTQYF	TGTGCCAGCAGCATATGGACGGGGACTACAGATACGCAGTATTTT
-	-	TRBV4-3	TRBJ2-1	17	CASSQDLFGGYPLGEFF	TGCGCCAGCAGCCAAGATCTTTTCGGGGGCTACCCTTTGGGTGAGTTCTTC